A selection of T cell receptor beta chains follows, all from one sample in a study of blood T cells in healthy people across ages. In TCRdb, the 5' RACE reads were re-called with MiXCR into one record per CDR3 protein. The table lists about 840,000 distinct CDR3 sequences, about 27% of them singletons, with 10% in the top ten. This sample also appeared in a second study, on T cells of mothers and their children.

Sample: blood. These receptors all stem from a woman aged 35 to 49 in good health. Each CDR3 is given with its conserved first and last residue. Fields, in order: CDR3 DNA, CDR3 protein, V gene, D gene, clone size, J gene. A D gene is named only where the DNA matches it firmly. Only part of the rows carry a size: once, few, many, or a class if the clone is expanded.

cdr3_nt: TGTGCCAGCAGCTCAGAGGGACTAGAGGCTGGCGGGACCCAGTACTTC
cdr3_aa: CASSSEGLEAGGTQYF
v_call: TRBV9
d_call: TRBD2
clone_size: -
j_call: TRBJ2-5

cdr3_nt: TGTGCCAGCAGCTTAGGTGGGCAGGGAAGCAATCAGCCCCAGCATTTT
cdr3_aa: CASSLGGQGSNQPQHF
v_call: TRBV13
d_call: -
clone_size: -
j_call: TRBJ1-5

cdr3_nt: TGTGCCAGCAGCCAACTCGCGCAGGGCGGCTCACCCCTCCACTTT
cdr3_aa: CASSQLAQGGSPLHF
v_call: TRBV3-1
d_call: -
clone_size: -
j_call: TRBJ1-6

cdr3_nt: TGTGCCAGCAGTTTCCTTACCTATGAGCAGTTCTTC
cdr3_aa: CASSFLTYEQFF
v_call: TRBV12-3/TRBV12-4
d_call: -
clone_size: -
j_call: TRBJ2-1

cdr3_nt: TGTGCCAGCACCGGGGGACTTAGGGGAGGAAATGAGCAGTTCTTC
cdr3_aa: CASTGGLRGGNEQFF
v_call: TRBV12-3/TRBV12-4
d_call: -
clone_size: many
j_call: TRBJ2-1

cdr3_nt: TGTGCCAGCAAGGACACATCCTTAGGTAATAGCAATCAGCCCCAGCATTTT
cdr3_aa: CASKDTSLGNSNQPQHF
v_call: TRBV7-9
d_call: -
clone_size: -
j_call: TRBJ1-5

cdr3_nt: TGTGCCAGCAGTTGCGGGGGCGGGAGCTATGGCTACACCTTC
cdr3_aa: CASSCGGGSYGYTF
v_call: TRBV12-3/TRBV12-4
d_call: -
clone_size: -
j_call: TRBJ1-2

cdr3_nt: TGTGCCAGCAGCGCCGGGGGGGGCCACTACAAGCAGTACTTC
cdr3_aa: CASSAGGGHYKQYF
v_call: TRBV9
d_call: TRBD2
clone_size: -
j_call: TRBJ2-4

cdr3_nt: TGTGCCAGCAGCCCGGACAGGAGAAATTCACCCCTCCACTTT
cdr3_aa: CASSPDRRNSPLHF
v_call: TRBV28
d_call: TRBD1
clone_size: few
j_call: TRBJ1-6

cdr3_nt: TGTGCCAGCAGTTACTCTGGGGACGCAGATACGCAGTATTTT
cdr3_aa: CASSYSGDADTQYF
v_call: TRBV6-5
d_call: -
clone_size: -
j_call: TRBJ2-3

cdr3_nt: TGTGCCAGCAGTACCGGGCCGCAGCGAGCGTTGCAGTACTTC
cdr3_aa: CASSTGPQRALQYF
v_call: TRBV28
d_call: -
clone_size: -
j_call: TRBJ2-7

cdr3_nt: TGTGCCAGCAGTCCTGGACAGCGTGGCGGCTACACCTTC
cdr3_aa: CASSPGQRGGYTF
v_call: TRBV12-3/TRBV12-4
d_call: -
clone_size: -
j_call: TRBJ1-2

cdr3_nt: TGTGCCATTGCATCTTCTGGAAATTCACCCCTCCACTTT
cdr3_aa: CAIASSGNSPLHF
v_call: TRBV6-6
d_call: -
clone_size: many
j_call: TRBJ1-6

cdr3_nt: TGCGCCAGCAGCTACTCCGGGACAGGGGGATTGAACACTGAAGCTTTCTTT
cdr3_aa: CASSYSGTGGLNTEAFF
v_call: TRBV5-1
d_call: TRBD1
clone_size: few
j_call: TRBJ1-1

cdr3_nt: TGCAGCGGCCGGGACAGAACTAGCGGGAGTGACAATGAGCAGTTCTTC
cdr3_aa: CSGRDRTSGSDNEQFF
v_call: TRBV29-1
d_call: TRBD2
clone_size: -
j_call: TRBJ2-1

cdr3_nt: TGTGCCAGCAGCTTGAGGGGGGCAACCTACGAGCAGTACTTC
cdr3_aa: CASSLRGATYEQYF
v_call: TRBV11-3
d_call: -
clone_size: few
j_call: TRBJ2-7

cdr3_nt: TGTGCCAGCAATGGCCTACTGTCCTACAATGAGCAGTTCTTC
cdr3_aa: CASNGLLSYNEQFF
v_call: TRBV27
d_call: -
clone_size: many
j_call: TRBJ2-1

cdr3_nt: TGTGCCAGCGGGTACGAGGCCGGGGAGCTGTTTTTT
cdr3_aa: CASGYEAGELFF
v_call: TRBV6-5
d_call: -
clone_size: -
j_call: TRBJ2-2

cdr3_nt: TGTGCCAGCAGCTCCGTTAATGAAAAACTGTTTTTT
cdr3_aa: CASSSVNEKLFF
v_call: TRBV7-2
d_call: -
clone_size: -
j_call: TRBJ1-4

cdr3_nt: TGTGCCAGCAGCTTAGCACTAGCGGGGGGCCCTATGGGCTCCTACAATGAGCAGTTCTTC
cdr3_aa: CASSLALAGGPMGSYNEQFF
v_call: TRBV7-6
d_call: TRBD2
clone_size: many
j_call: TRBJ2-1

cdr3_nt: TGCGCCAGCAGCTTGGGGAGGGGTAGCTCCTACAATGAGCAGTACTTC
cdr3_aa: CASSLGRGSSYNEQYF
v_call: TRBV5-1
d_call: -
clone_size: -
j_call: TRBJ2-7

cdr3_nt: TGTGCCAGCACAACGACAGTGAATGAGCAGTTCTTC
cdr3_aa: CASTTTVNEQFF
v_call: TRBV18
d_call: -
clone_size: -
j_call: TRBJ2-1

cdr3_nt: TGTGCCAGCAGAAAAGCCTTCCCGGGCGAGCAGTACTTC
cdr3_aa: CASRKAFPGEQYF
v_call: TRBV6-2/TRBV6-3
d_call: -
clone_size: few
j_call: TRBJ2-7

cdr3_nt: TGTGCCAGCAGCCCCCCCGGGACTAGGATAGCAGATACGCAGTATTTT
cdr3_aa: CASSPPGTRIADTQYF
v_call: TRBV9
d_call: TRBD2
clone_size: few
j_call: TRBJ2-3

cdr3_nt: TGTGCCAGCAGCGTTGATAGCGGGGGATACAATGAGCAGTTCTTC
cdr3_aa: CASSVDSGGYNEQFF
v_call: TRBV9
d_call: TRBD2
clone_size: -
j_call: TRBJ2-1

cdr3_nt: TGTGCCAGTAGTTTCGGGACAGGGGGCGCAGATACGCAGTATTTT
cdr3_aa: CASSFGTGGADTQYF
v_call: TRBV19
d_call: TRBD1
clone_size: -
j_call: TRBJ2-3

cdr3_nt: TGCAGTGCTAGTAATCGGCGACGGGGGCAGAATTCACCCCTCCACTTT
cdr3_aa: CSASNRRRGQNSPLHF
v_call: TRBV20-1
d_call: -
clone_size: -
j_call: TRBJ1-6

cdr3_nt: TGCAGTGCTAAGGGAATTCCCTACGAGCAGTACTTC
cdr3_aa: CSAKGIPYEQYF
v_call: TRBV20-1
d_call: -
clone_size: many
j_call: TRBJ2-7

cdr3_nt: TGTGCCAGCAGTTCGGACGGCCAAGGTGACGAGCAGTACTTC
cdr3_aa: CASSSDGQGDEQYF
v_call: TRBV28
d_call: -
clone_size: -
j_call: TRBJ2-7

cdr3_nt: TGTGCCAGCAGTTTTCAGGTACAAGAGACCCAGTACTTC
cdr3_aa: CASSFQVQETQYF
v_call: TRBV12-3/TRBV12-4
d_call: -
clone_size: -
j_call: TRBJ2-5

cdr3_nt: TGTGCCAGCCGACTGGGGGGACCCTCCTACAATGAGCAGTTCTTC
cdr3_aa: CASRLGGPSYNEQFF
v_call: TRBV6-1
d_call: -
clone_size: many
j_call: TRBJ2-1

cdr3_nt: TGTGCCAGTTGTGGCGGGAACACTGAAGCTTTCTTT
cdr3_aa: CASCGGNTEAFF
v_call: TRBV19
d_call: -
clone_size: few
j_call: TRBJ1-1

cdr3_nt: TGTGCCAGCAGCTACGCGGCGGAACTAGCGGGGGGTGGCGAGCAGTTCTTC
cdr3_aa: CASSYAAELAGGGEQFF
v_call: TRBV4-2
d_call: TRBD2
clone_size: few
j_call: TRBJ2-1

cdr3_nt: TGTGCCAGCAGTTATTCGGGCAGGGGGCTGGGAAACACCATATATTTT
cdr3_aa: CASSYSGRGLGNTIYF
v_call: TRBV6-6
d_call: TRBD1
clone_size: -
j_call: TRBJ1-3

cdr3_nt: TGTGCCAGCAGTTACTCAAGTACCACTGAAGCTTTCTTT
cdr3_aa: CASSYSSTTEAFF
v_call: TRBV6-5
d_call: -
clone_size: few
j_call: TRBJ1-1

cdr3_nt: TGCAGCGTCCTTGGGAGGATAAACACTGAAGCTTTCTTT
cdr3_aa: CSVLGRINTEAFF
v_call: TRBV29-1
d_call: -
clone_size: -
j_call: TRBJ1-1